This TCR beta chain was profiled in a study of radiation and T cells in renal cell carcinoma. Profiled with immunoSEQ multiplex PCR; TCRdb holds only in-frame clones, not every one. The data show 150,000 or so clones, around 90% seen once. As to time point: baseline pretreatment blood. Sample treatment: 15 Gy SBRT to primary tumor, nephrectomy 4 weeks later. Looked up from germline, CDR1 is SGHNT and CDR2 is YYREEE (reference sequence). The CDR3 covers 14 residues. Trimming removed 0 bases at V and 7 bases at J, with 11 bases between. Material: blood, obtained from a patient whose treatment included radiotherapy and nephrectomy. This chain joins TRBV5-4 and TRBJ1-5; D not resolved. This clonotype was sampled from a woman aged 70-85 years with renal cell carcinoma. This CDR3 reads CASSLGGDGQPQHF. CDR3 nucleotides: TGTGCCAGCAGCTTGGGAGGAGACGGCCAGCCCCAGCATTTT.